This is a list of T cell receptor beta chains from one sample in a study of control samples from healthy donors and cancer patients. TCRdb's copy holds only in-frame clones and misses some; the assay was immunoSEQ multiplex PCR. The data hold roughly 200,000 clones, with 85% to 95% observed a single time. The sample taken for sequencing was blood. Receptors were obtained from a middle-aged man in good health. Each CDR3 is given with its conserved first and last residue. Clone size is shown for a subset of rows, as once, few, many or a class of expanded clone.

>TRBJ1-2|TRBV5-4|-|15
CASSPTGLANYGYTF
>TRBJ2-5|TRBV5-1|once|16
CASSLAGVSTQETQYF
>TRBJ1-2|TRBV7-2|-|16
CASSSDSLGTPQGYTF
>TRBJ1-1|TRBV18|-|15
CASSPSSRTEPEAFF
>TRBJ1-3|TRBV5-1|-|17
CASSPTTMGTVGNTIYF
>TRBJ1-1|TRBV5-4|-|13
CASSSPRGSEAFF
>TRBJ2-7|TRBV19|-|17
CASSIRFRTGAPYEQYF
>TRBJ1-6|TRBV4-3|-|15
CASSLTSTPNSPLHF
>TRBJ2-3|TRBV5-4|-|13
CASGLAGTDTQYF
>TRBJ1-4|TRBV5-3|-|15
CARSPDGRDNEKLFF